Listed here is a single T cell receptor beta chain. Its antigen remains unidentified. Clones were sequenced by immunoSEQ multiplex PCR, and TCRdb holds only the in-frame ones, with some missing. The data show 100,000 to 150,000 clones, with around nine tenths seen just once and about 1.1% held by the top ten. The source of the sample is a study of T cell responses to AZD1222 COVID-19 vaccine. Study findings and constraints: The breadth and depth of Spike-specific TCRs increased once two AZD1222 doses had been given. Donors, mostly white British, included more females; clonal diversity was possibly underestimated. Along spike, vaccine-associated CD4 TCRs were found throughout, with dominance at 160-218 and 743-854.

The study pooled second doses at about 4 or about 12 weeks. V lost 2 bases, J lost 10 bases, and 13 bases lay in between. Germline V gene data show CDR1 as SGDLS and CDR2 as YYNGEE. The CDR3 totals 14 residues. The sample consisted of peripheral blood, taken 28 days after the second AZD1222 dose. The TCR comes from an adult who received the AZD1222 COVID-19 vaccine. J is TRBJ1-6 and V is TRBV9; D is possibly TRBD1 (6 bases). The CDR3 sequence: CASSVSGASSPLHF. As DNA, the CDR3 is TGTGCCAGCAGCGTTTCAGGGGCAAGCTCACCCCTCCACTTT. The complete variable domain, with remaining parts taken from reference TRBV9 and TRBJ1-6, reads DSGVTQTPKHLITATGQRVTLRCSPRSGDLSVYWYQQSLDQGLQFLIQYYNGEERAKGNILERFSAQQFPDLHSELNLSSLELGDSALYFCASSVSGASSPLHFGNGTRLTVT.